This T cell receptor beta chain originates from a study of vaccination and CD4 T cells after COVID-19 (dated by TCRdb to between 2020 and 2023). Background for the entire study: Every convalescent patient had a positive nasal swab PCR test for SARS-CoV-2, with mild disease in eight to ten patients and severe disease in one. Post-COVID blood samples from convalescent patients were collected a median of around 110 days after diagnosis, with a range of about 30 to 170 days. The cultures were stimulated with overlapping spike peptide pools from SARS-CoV-2 and from the common cold coronaviruses HCoV-NL63, HCoV-OC43 and HCoV-229E. Three convalescent patients gave samples both early after vaccination (day 14) and late after vaccination (days 161 to 241). Control cultures used a CEFX viral epitope pool as positive control, an HIV-1 Nef peptide pool as negative control, or no peptide. The convalescent cohort included six males and four females, with two Hispanic individuals, seven Caucasians, two Asians and one multiracial person. Two doses of either the Pfizer-BioNTech BNT162b2 vaccine (n=8) or the Moderna mRNA-1273 vaccine (n=2) were administered to participants. In fewer than 12 COVID-19 convalescent patients and a few infection-naive healthy vaccine recipients, researchers compared the spike-specific CD4+ TCR repertoire from before mRNA vaccination with the repertoire from after. Post-vaccine blood samples were taken a median of roughly 75 days after the second vaccine dose, with a range of 14 to 241 days.

Per the publication, the time point label means: late sampling 161 to 241 days after vaccination in a few convalescent patients. The treatment or condition label corresponds to: roughly 10-day PBMC culture with coronavirus spike peptide pools or control peptides (ViraFEST assay). The study used the ViraFEST assay, which expanded antigen-specific T cells with peptide pools and then identified expanded clonotypes by TCR sequencing. The convalescent patients' positive SARS-CoV-2 PCR tests were from March to December 2020, which was before the Alpha, Beta and Delta variants emerged in the United States. More than 1.5 million PBMCs per well were cultured in IMDM with approximately 5.5% human AB serum and about 9.2 IU/ml IL-2, plus 10 ug/ml peptide pools. Half of the culture medium was replaced with fresh IL-2-containing medium on days 3 and 7. After more than 8 days of culture, CD4+ T cells were isolated by negative selection using the EasySep CD4+ T cell isolation kit. Ficoll-Paque Plus gradient centrifugation was used to isolate PBMCs from whole blood, and the isolated PBMCs were then either used fresh or cryopreserved at -140C. Each culture condition was generally run in triplicate wells.

This clonotype has more than one count but fewer than ten. Its antigen is not yet known. Nothing much larger sits one base from this clone, and base qualities are not available. Library preparation used PCR. At the Johns Hopkins FTIC core, DNA from the cultured CD4+ T cells underwent TCR sequencing with the Oncomine TCR Beta short-read assay. The QIAamp micro DNA kit was used to extract genomic DNA from the cultured CD4+ T cells. Oncomine TCR Beta libraries from cultured CD4+ T cells were pooled using unique dual indexes and sequenced on an Illumina iSeq 100. The authors processed their data as follows. Non-productive sequences were removed, and CDR3s not starting with C, not ending with F or W, or shorter than 7 amino acids were discarded. The MANAFEST web application was used to identify antigen-specific clonotypes by comparing peptide-stimulated wells against reference wells and other culture wells. An FDR below 0.05, an odds ratio above 5, and a productive frequency above 0.1% in at least two of three replicate wells were required for clones to be considered positive. A clonotype counted as cross-reactive if it showed significant expansion both in the SARS-CoV-2 spike wells and in at least one common cold coronavirus spike condition. CDR3 homology was assessed with Levenshtein distances (stringdist) and unrooted phylogenetic trees (ape) in R version 3.6.1. TCRdb passed the public sequencing reads through fastp at Q25 and MiXCR, retaining productive beta sequences. Entries that share a CDR3 protein sequence are merged under the most common genes and DNA. TCRdb's processing, not the authors' own work, is the source of the V and J calls. Counted in this sample were 20,000 to 25,000 distinct CDR3 sequences; over 25% of them appeared once. In total, the top ten clones hold about an eighth of the sample.

The research as a whole found: Among convalescent patients, a median about 87% of the SARS-CoV-2-reactive clones seen after vaccination appeared only after vaccination, which suggests priming specific to the vaccine. In convalescent patients, nearly all vaccine-specific clones (304 of 307) were found to be mono-reactive for SARS-CoV-2 spike rather than cross-reactive with common cold coronaviruses. Although the median number of SARS-CoV-2-reactive clonotypes went up from roughly 19 after infection to 35 to 40 after vaccination, the increase was not significant. Only a relatively small number of convalescent patients were included in the study, and early timepoints following natural infection were not analyzed.

The CDR3, from cysteine to phenylalanine, totals 13 residues. The CDR3 DNA has 39 bases and is translated from base 1. V is pared back by 6 bases and J by 1 base, with 9 bases lying between the germline termini. The germline V gene encodes CDR1 LNHDA and CDR2 SQIVND (reference sequence). This TCR was sampled from a human donor who had recovered from COVID-19. Source: CD4+ T cells from blood, cultured in vitro, taken about 7 months after SARS-CoV-2 vaccination. This sequence uses TRBV19 and TRBJ1-1; the D gene cannot be named for sure. The encoded CDR3 is CASSAVPNTEAFF. The nucleotides are TGTGCCAGTAGCGCGGTACCGAACACTGAAGCTTTCTTT.